This T cell receptor beta chain was obtained from a study of blood T cell repertoires in COVID-19. Turning to the study itself: Italy, Spain and the United States were the sources of the convalescent and acute COVID-19 samples. PBMCs, B-cell-depleted T cells, or T cells were the source of the cDNA or gDNA that made up the material.

Trimming stripped 4 bases from V and 7 bases from J, with 12 bases between. This CDR3 contains 14 residues. CDR1 is SGHKS, CDR2 YYEKEE, per germline (reference sequence). Original data processing: By means of reference gene primer amplification, nucleated cell counts were estimated. Assay: immunoSEQ multiplex PCR; the TCRdb copy retains only in-frame clones and omits some. V, J and clone size were drawn from that table, and D and trimming were deduced from the DNA. Of approximately 150,000 clones detected, over 70% appear once; the ten largest clones hold about 6.5%. Sequencing was performed on peripheral blood. The source of this sequence is an elderly man with acute or convalescent COVID-19. V and J are TRBV5-5 and TRBJ1-6, with TRBD1 as a possible D gene (5 bases). The CDR3 DNA is TGTGCCAGCAGCATGGTGGGGCTGAATTCACCCCTCCACTTT. The encoded protein is CASSMVGLNSPLHF.